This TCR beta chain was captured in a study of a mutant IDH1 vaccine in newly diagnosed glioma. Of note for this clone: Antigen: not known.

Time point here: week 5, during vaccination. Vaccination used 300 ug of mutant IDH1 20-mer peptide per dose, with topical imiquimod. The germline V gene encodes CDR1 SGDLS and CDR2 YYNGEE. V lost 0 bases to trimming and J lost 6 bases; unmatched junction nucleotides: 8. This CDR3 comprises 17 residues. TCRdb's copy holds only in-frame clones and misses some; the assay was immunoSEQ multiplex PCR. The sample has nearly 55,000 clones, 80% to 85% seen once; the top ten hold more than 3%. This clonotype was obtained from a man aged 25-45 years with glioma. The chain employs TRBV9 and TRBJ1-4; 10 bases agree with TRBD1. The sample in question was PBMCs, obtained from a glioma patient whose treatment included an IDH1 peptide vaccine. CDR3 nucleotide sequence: TGTGCCAGCAGCGTAGAGGGACAGGGGACTTCCTATGAAAAACTGTTTTTT. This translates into CASSVEGQGTSYEKLFF.